This TCR beta chain was recovered during a study of T cells expressing NK-cell markers. Study information: Seven of the eight sequenced donors were classified as HCMV-seropositive, and one was classified as seronegative.

The study, taken as a whole, reports: The share of CD8+ T cells held by dominant NKG2C+ clonotypes was roughly 1.0-8% in about six donors. There remained a lack of clarity about HCMV specificity of expanded NKG2C+ T cell clones.

The authors generated TCR beta cDNA through 5'RACE template switching with UMIs. TCRdb re-called the 5' RACE reads and shows each CDR3 protein once, DNA omitted. Its table lists about 160,000 distinct CDR3 sequences. Details on this clonotype: Its antigen remains unidentified.

In germline, CDR1 is MNHEY, CDR2 SVGAGI. The CDR3 runs to 16 residues. Specimen: blood T cells: a sorted CD56 or NKG2C T cell subset, CD4+ or CD8+ T cells, or bulk PBMC T cells (not recorded which). The chain recombines TRBV6-5 with TRBJ2-3; the TRBD2 assignment by TCRdb is unverifiable without DNA. The receptor was isolated from a woman aged 18 to 75 in good health. The CDR3 reads CASSSGERGTTDTQYF.